This TCR beta chain was retrieved from a study of siplizumab effects on memory and regulatory T cells. For every sample, about 10^5 TCR templates were assayed. Only in-frame clones appear in the TCRdb table, and some are missing; sequencing was by immunoSEQ multiplex PCR. In the table there are 45,000 to 50,000 clones, roughly 87% of which are singletons. Study-level findings and limits: Proliferating clones, CD4+ or CD8+, lacked an assignable naive or memory phenotype in roughly 75-96% of cases. Naive T cell populations appeared to exhibit greater diversity than memory cells and appeared to be major alloresponse contributors.

On this clone itself: Antigen specificity is unknown.

The length of the CDR3 is 19 residues. V gave up 0 bases and J gave up 4 bases, with 25 bases separating them. CDR1 is KGHSH, CDR2 LQKENI, per germline. V and J are TRBV18 and TRBJ2-7; a weak D match, TRBD2 (6 bases). The origin of this receptor is a human donor in good health. The sequenced sample consisted of naive CD8+ T cells sorted from blood. The CDR3 coding sequence is TGTGCCAGCTCACCACCGGGACGTTGGGGAGGAAAGCCTGGGTACGAGCAGTACTTC. Protein sequence: CASSPPGRWGGKPGYEQYF.